This entry describes one T cell receptor beta chain. Trimming stripped 0 bases from V and 14 bases from J, with 5 bases between. CDR3 length: 10 amino acids. Germline V lookup: CDR1 MGHDK, CDR2 SYGVNS. This entry belongs to a study of blood T cell repertoires in COVID-19. Per the study methods: The authors estimated nucleated cell counts from reference gene primer amplification. TCRdb keeps only in-frame clones here, not all; method: immunoSEQ multiplex PCR. V and J calls and clone size are copied from that table; D and trimming were computed from the DNA. Seen here are 200,000 or so clones, 88% observed once, and the top ten hold less than 3.5%.

This TCR was sampled from a woman aged 55-70 years with acute or convalescent COVID-19. This rearrangement joins TRBV25-1 to TRBJ1-3; D is undetermined. The sequenced sample consisted of peripheral blood. The CDR3 is CASSEYRLYF. In nucleotides, the CDR3 is TGTGCCAGCAGTGAATACAGGCTATATTTT.